This TCR beta chain was obtained from a study of shared clonotypes between healthy human individuals. Turning to the study itself: Sampling drew on donors who were two women and a few men aged 18 to 49.

DNA input for the unsorted PBMC replicate PCRs was approximately 300 ng, tens of thousands of T cell genomes. Sequencing was performed with immunoSEQ multiplex PCR; in TCRdb, only in-frame clones are kept and a portion is missing. The sample includes 500,000 to 650,000 clones, roughly four fifths of them seen just once. This clone was picked up one time. Trimming shortened V by 0 bases and J by 5 bases, and 17 bases separated the two germline ends. The CDR3 has 16 residues. Germline assignment: CDR1 MNHNS and CDR2 SASEGT. Samples left unsorted employed some 100 million PBMCs for genomic DNA. The receptor was derived from a woman in her 40s in good health. Some clones in this sample may be carry-over from other donors' samples. Sequenced input: PBMCs. The V gene is TRBV6-1, the J gene TRBJ2-7, with D maybe TRBD2 (5 bases). The CDR3 spells CASSEAGSPPVHEQYF. In DNA form, the CDR3 reads TGTGCCAGCAGTGAAGCTGGGAGTCCCCCGGTCCACGAGCAGTACTTC.